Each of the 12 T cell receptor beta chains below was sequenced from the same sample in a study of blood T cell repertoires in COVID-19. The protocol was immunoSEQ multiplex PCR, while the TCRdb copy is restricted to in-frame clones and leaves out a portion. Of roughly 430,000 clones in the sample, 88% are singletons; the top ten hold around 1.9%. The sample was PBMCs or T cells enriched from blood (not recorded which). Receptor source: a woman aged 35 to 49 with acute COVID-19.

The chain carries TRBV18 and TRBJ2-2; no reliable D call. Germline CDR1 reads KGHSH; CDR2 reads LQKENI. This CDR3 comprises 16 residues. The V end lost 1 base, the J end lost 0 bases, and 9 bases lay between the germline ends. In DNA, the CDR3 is TGTGCCAGCTCACCACAGCGTCAGACGAACACCGGGGAGCTGTTTTTT. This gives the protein CASSPQRQTNTGELFF.

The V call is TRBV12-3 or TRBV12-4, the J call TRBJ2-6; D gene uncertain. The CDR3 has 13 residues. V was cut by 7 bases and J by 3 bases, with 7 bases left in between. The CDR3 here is CASTPVGANVLTF. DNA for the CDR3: TGTGCCAGCACCCCAGTTGGGGCCAACGTCCTGACTTTC.

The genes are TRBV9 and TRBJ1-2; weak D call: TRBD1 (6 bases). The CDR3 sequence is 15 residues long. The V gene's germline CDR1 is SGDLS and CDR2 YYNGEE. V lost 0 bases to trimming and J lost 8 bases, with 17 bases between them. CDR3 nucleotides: TGTGCCAGCAGCGTAGGGTCCGGGACACTCGGGGGCTACACCTTC. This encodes CASSVGSGTLGGYTF.

The CDR3 here is CSVSSGTGGSGIYGYTF. DNA for the CDR3: TGCAGCGTTTCTTCCGGGACAGGGGGCTCGGGGATCTATGGCTACACCTTC. The rearrangement links TRBV29-1 to TRBJ1-2, with 12 positions matching TRBD1. Germline values: CDR1 SQVTM, CDR2 ANQGSEA. The CDR3 is 17 residues long. The ends lost 5 bases at V and 4 bases at J; junction bases unmatched: 14.

This CDR3 reads CAILGDYGYTF. The CDR3 nucleotides read TGTGCCATCCTCGGTGATTATGGCTACACCTTC. The gene calls are TRBV12-3 or TRBV12-4 and TRBJ1-2; the D is unclear. Trimming stripped 10 bases from V and 5 bases from J, with 11 bases between. The CDR3 is 11 amino acids.

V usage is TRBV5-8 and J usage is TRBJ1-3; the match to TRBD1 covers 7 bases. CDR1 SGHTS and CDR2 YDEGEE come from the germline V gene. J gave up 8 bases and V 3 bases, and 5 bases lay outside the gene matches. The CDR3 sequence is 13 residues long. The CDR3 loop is CASSSDRMYTIYF. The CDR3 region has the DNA TGTGCCAGCAGCTCGGACAGGATGTACACCATATATTTT. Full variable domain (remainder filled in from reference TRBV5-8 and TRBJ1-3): EAGVTQSPTHLIKTRGQQATLRCSPISGHTSVYWYQQALGLGLQFLLWYDEGEERNRGNFPPRFSGRQFPNYSSELNVNALELEDSALYLCASSSDRMYTIYFGEGSWLTVV.

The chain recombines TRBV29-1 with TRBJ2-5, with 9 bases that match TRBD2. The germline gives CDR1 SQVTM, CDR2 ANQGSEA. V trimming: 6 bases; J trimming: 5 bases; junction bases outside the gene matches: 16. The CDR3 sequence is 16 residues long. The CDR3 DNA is TGCAGCGTCGTAGGGAATAGCGGGGGAGTAGGGGAGACCCAGTACTTC. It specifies CSVVGNSGGVGETQYF.

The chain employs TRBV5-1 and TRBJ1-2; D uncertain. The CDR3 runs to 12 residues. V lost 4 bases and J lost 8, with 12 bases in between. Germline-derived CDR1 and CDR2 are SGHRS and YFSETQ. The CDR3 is CASSGRTGGYTF. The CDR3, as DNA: TGCGCCAGCAGCGGGAGGACCGGGGGCTACACCTTC.

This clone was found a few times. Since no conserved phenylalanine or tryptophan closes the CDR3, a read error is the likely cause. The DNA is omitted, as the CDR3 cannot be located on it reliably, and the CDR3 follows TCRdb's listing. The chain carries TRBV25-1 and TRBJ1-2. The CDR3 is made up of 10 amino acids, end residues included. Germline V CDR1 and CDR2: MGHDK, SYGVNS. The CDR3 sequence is CASPRESGPL.

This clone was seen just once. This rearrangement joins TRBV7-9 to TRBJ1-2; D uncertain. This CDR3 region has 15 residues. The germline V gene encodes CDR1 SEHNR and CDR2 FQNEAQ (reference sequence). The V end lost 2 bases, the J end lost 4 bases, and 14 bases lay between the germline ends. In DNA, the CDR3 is TGTGCCAGCAGCTTAAGACACATCCACTTCTATGGCTACACCTTC. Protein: CASSLRHIHFYGYTF. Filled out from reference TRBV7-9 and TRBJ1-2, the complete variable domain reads DTGVSQNPRHKITKRGQNVTFRCDPISEHNRLYWYRQTLGQGPEFLTYFQNEAQLEKSRLLSDRFSAERPKGSFSTLEIQRTEQGDSAMYLCASSLRHIHFYGYTFGSGTRLTVV.

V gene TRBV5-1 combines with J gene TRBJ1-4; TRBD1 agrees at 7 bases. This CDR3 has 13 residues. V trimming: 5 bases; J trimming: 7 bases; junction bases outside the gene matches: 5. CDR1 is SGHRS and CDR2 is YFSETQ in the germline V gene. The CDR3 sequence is CASRTGYGEKLFF. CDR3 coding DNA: TGCGCCAGCAGGACAGGGTACGGTGAAAAACTGTTTTTT.

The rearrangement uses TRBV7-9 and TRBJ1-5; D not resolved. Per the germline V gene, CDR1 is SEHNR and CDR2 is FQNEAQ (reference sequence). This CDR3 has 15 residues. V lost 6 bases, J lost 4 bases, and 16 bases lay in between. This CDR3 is CASRPSRDRNQPQHF. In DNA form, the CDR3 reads TGTGCCAGCAGGCCCTCACGGGATAGAAATCAGCCCCAGCATTTT.